Listed below are T cell receptor beta chains from one sample, sequenced in a study of molecular identifiers for immune sequencing clone quantification. TCRdb re-called the PCR reads through MiXCR, storing one row per CDR3 protein. The sample carries about 100,000 distinct CDR3 sequences, around 30% recorded once. Sequenced sample: naive CD8+ T cells from blood, with Jurkat cell RNA spiked in. The source is a human donor in good health. Some libraries in this study had Jurkat cell RNA spiked in. CDR3s include the opening cysteine and the closing phenylalanine or tryptophan. D genes are given only for firm matches. Clone size is stated in some rows and not others, as once, few, many or a class when expanded.

J gene,clone size,D gene,V gene,CDR3 protein,CDR3 DNA
TRBJ2-3,-,TRBD1,TRBV9,CASSAQGAPTDTQNF,TGTGCCAGCAGCGCACAGGGGGCGCCCACAGATACGCAGAATTTT
TRBJ2-5,-,TRBD1,TRBV13,CASSFWDSGETQYF,TGTGCCAGCAGCTTTTGGGACAGTGGGGAGACCCAGTACTTC
TRBJ1-1,-,-,TRBV9,CASSVTGRPNTEAFF,TGTGCCAGCAGCGTGACCGGCCGGCCTAACACTGAAGCTTTCTTT
TRBJ2-1,-,-,TRBV24-1,CATRLTRGNEQFF,TGTGCCACCAGGCTGACTAGGGGCAATGAGCAGTTCTTC
TRBJ2-7,-,-,TRBV4-1,CASSQDRYVGYEQYF,TGCGCCAGCAGCCAAGATCGGTACGTGGGCTACGAGCAGTACTTC
TRBJ2-3,few,-,TRBV4-3,CASSQDAAIADTQYF,TGCGCCAGCAGCCAAGATGCAGCGATCGCAGATACGCAGTATTTT
TRBJ2-7,-,-,TRBV9,CASSVDQRADYEQYF,TGTGCCAGCAGCGTGGACCAACGTGCCGACTACGAGCAGTACTTC
TRBJ2-7,few,-,TRBV12-3/TRBV12-4,CASSSSLQGEQYF,TGTGCCAGCAGTTCCTCGCTACAAGGAGAGCAGTACTTC
TRBJ2-4,many,-,TRBV10-3,CAISDELGIQYF,TGTGCCATCAGTGACGAGCTAGGGATTCAGTACTTC
TRBJ2-5,-,-,TRBV7-2,CASSLWVEVRETQYF,TGTGCCAGCAGCTTGTGGGTGGAGGTGCGGGAGACCCAGTACTTC
TRBJ1-3,few,-,TRBV10-3,CAISESTDAGNTIYF,TGTGCCATCAGTGAGTCGACCGACGCTGGAAACACCATATATTTT
TRBJ2-7,few,-,TRBV7-2,CASSLATGYEQYF,TGTGCCAGCAGCTTAGCGACAGGCTACGAGCAGTACTTC
TRBJ1-4,many,-,TRBV7-9,CASSTPLAEEGEKLFF,TGTGCCAGCAGCACCCCCCTGGCAGAAGAGGGTGAAAAACTGTTTTTT
TRBJ2-7,-,TRBD1,TRBV27,CASSLFRTGGDEQYF,TGTGCCAGCAGTTTATTCCGGACAGGCGGCGACGAGCAGTACTTC
TRBJ2-3,few,-,TRBV6-5,CASSYRRIPTDTQYF,TGTGCCAGCAGTTACCGCCGGATACCCACAGATACGCAGTATTTT
TRBJ1-4,few,-,TRBV4-1,CASSQEGVGAGEKLFF,TGCGCCAGCAGCCAAGAAGGGGTCGGCGCCGGTGAAAAACTGTTTTTT
TRBJ2-7,-,TRBD1,TRBV28,CASSGQGNLREQYF,TGTGCCAGCAGCGGACAGGGGAACCTTCGGGAGCAGTACTTC
TRBJ1-4,few,-,TRBV2,CASSEALPTAAF,TGTGCCAGCAGTGAAGCGCTTCCCACTGCCGCCTTT
TRBJ2-1,-,-,TRBV7-8,CTSSVTRTEAYNEQFF,TGTACCAGCAGCGTCACTAGAACGGAAGCCTACAATGAGCAGTTCTTC
TRBJ2-7,few,TRBD2,TRBV20-1,CSALATSAYEQYF,TGCAGTGCCTTAGCGACTAGCGCCTACGAGCAGTACTTC
TRBJ2-5,-,-,TRBV11-2,CASSLLGQETQYF,TGTGCCAGCAGCTTACTGGGACAAGAGACCCAGTACTTC
TRBJ2-1,few,TRBD2,TRBV28,CASSTSGHSYNEQFF,TGTGCCAGCAGTACTAGCGGCCATTCCTACAATGAGCAGTTCTTC
TRBJ2-2,many,-,TRBV12-3/TRBV12-4,CASSFGSWPGELFF,TGTGCCAGCAGTTTCGGGAGCTGGCCCGGGGAGCTGTTTTTT
TRBJ1-1,-,-,TRBV12-3/TRBV12-4,CASSWLTGNTEAFF,TGTGCCAGCAGTTGGTTGACAGGGAACACTGAAGCTTTCTTT
TRBJ2-1,-,TRBD2,TRBV27,CASSTGLAGYNEQFF,TGTGCCAGCAGTACCGGACTAGCGGGGTACAATGAGCAGTTCTTC
TRBJ2-7,-,-,TRBV7-9,CAISLPGDYEQYF,TGTGCCATCAGCTTGCCGGGGGACTACGAGCAGTACTTC
TRBJ2-2,-,TRBD2,TRBV12-3/TRBV12-4,CASSPGAPSGELLF,TGTGCCAGCAGTCCCGGGGCACCCAGCGGGGAGCTGTTATTT
TRBJ2-7,-,-,TRBV7-9,CASSTRRAPSYEQYF,TGTGCCAGCAGCACCCGCCGGGCCCCGTCCTACGAGCAGTACTTC
TRBJ1-1,-,-,TRBV9,CASSPQRANTEAFF,TGTGCCAGCAGCCCTCAAAGGGCGAACACTGAAGCTTTCTTT
TRBJ2-3,-,-,TRBV19,CASSIFFPSPTDTQYF,TGTGCCAGTAGTATTTTTTTTCCGTCCCCCACAGATACGCAGTATTTT
TRBJ1-1,-,-,TRBV28,CASRGTVHMNTEAFF,TGTGCCAGCAGAGGGACGGTCCATATGAACACTGAAGCTTTCTTT
TRBJ2-1,-,-,TRBV20-1,CSARIHNEQFF,TGCAGTGCTAGAATCCACAATGAGCAGTTCTTC
TRBJ1-4,-,-,TRBV28,CAATTIRSHDNEKLFF,TGTGCCGCGACGACTATCCGTAGCCACGATAATGAAAAACTGTTTTTT
TRBJ2-7,-,TRBD1,TRBV11-2,CASTTLPGQDYEQYF,TGTGCCAGCACCACCCTCCCGGGACAGGACTACGAGCAGTACTTC
TRBJ1-1,once,TRBD1,TRBV9,CASSEQGGRTEAFF,TGTGCCAGCAGCGAACAAGGGGGCCGGACTGAAGCTTTCTTT
TRBJ2-3,many,-,TRBV7-9,CASSARQGSTDTQYF,TGTGCCAGCAGCGCGCGGCAGGGGTCCACAGATACGCAGTATTTT
TRBJ1-1,-,-,TRBV27,CASSLTGAGTEAFF,TGTGCCAGCAGTTTAACCGGGGCGGGCACTGAAGCTTTCTTT
TRBJ2-5,few,-,TRBV12-3/TRBV12-4,CASSLTVETQYF,TGTGCCAGCAGTTTAACGGTAGAGACCCAGTACTTC
TRBJ2-1,many,TRBD2,TRBV7-8,CASSLIGLAVDNEQFF,TGTGCCAGCAGCTTAATTGGACTAGCGGTAGACAATGAGCAGTTCTTC
TRBJ1-1,-,-,TRBV27,CASSLGSEASF,TGTGCCAGCAGTTTAGGGAGTGAAGCTTCCTTT
TRBJ2-2,few,-,TRBV27,CASSSPRGGRTGELFF,TGTGCCAGCAGTTCCCCCCGTGGGGGGAGAACAGGGGAGCTGTTTTTT
TRBJ2-6,-,-,TRBV27,CASSLAPGANVLTF,TGTGCCAGCAGTTTAGCCCCTGGGGCCAACGTCCTGACTTTC
TRBJ1-5,few,-,TRBV28,CATLDLRTVFWDQPQHF,TGTGCCACCCTAGACCTGAGGACTGTGTTTTGGGATCAGCCCCAGCATTTT
TRBJ2-7,many,-,TRBV6-5,CASSFQGQDEQYF,TGTGCCAGCAGTTTCCAGGGGCAGGACGAGCAGTACTTC
TRBJ2-7,-,-,TRBV2,CASRDTISYEQYF,TGTGCCAGCAGGGACACAATCTCCTACGAGCAGTACTTC
TRBJ2-1,-,TRBD1,TRBV29-1,CSVIDEGQVPNNEQFF,TGCAGCGTCATAGACGAGGGACAGGTACCCAACAATGAGCAGTTCTTC
TRBJ2-7,few,-,TRBV20-1,CSANSGSWWEQYF,TGCAGTGCCAACTCAGGGTCCTGGTGGGAGCAGTACTTC